Reported below is one T cell receptor (beta chain). Its antigen is unidentified. V lost 1 base, J lost 4 bases, and 4 bases stayed unmatched. Germline V CDR1 and CDR2: MGHRA, YSYEKL. The CDR3 is 16 amino acids. These data are taken from a study of blood T cells in healthy people across ages. Regarding the study as a whole: Versus aged donors, long-lived donors had higher diversity and more naive CD4+ cells. A strong correlation between TCR beta diversity and naive T cell percentage was seen. Age showed a roughly linear inverse relationship with TCR beta diversity per million T cells.

With a J-beta primer mix and a sample-barcoded 5' primer, a second PCR ran 7 to 11 cycles. Every molecule of cDNA carried a tag from a template-switch adaptor with 12 random nucleotides. Using its own MiXCR run on the 5' RACE reads, TCRdb lists one record per CDR3 protein. The data contain about 580,000 distinct CDR3 sequences, more than 45% of them singletons. The sequenced sample was blood. The rearrangement links TRBV4-1 to TRBJ2-1; 10 bases are shared with TRBD1. The sequence came from a man aged 80 or over in good health. The CDR3 DNA reads as TGCGCCAGCAGCCAAGGACAGGGGGCTTCTTACAATGAGCAGTTCTTC. Amino acid sequence: CASSQGQGASYNEQFF.